This T cell receptor beta chain was documented in a study of beta chain features in type 1 diabetes. Study findings and constraints: Compared with healthy donors, patients appeared to share more similar naive, central memory and regulatory TCRB repertoires.

The study reverse transcribed the entire isolated RNA, so it sequenced expressed TCRB transcripts. This table comes from immunoSEQ multiplex PCR, and its TCRdb copy is limited to in-frame clones, with some not included. The data contain roughly 250,000 clones, roughly 9.6% of them seen just once; the ten biggest clones take up approximately 0.035%. Germline CDR1 reads PRHDT; CDR2 reads FYEKMQ (reference sequence). This CDR3 is built from 16 residues. Trimming took off 2 bases at V and 5 bases at J, with 18 bases between the two ends. Concerning this clone itself: Antigen unknown.

The genes are TRBV13 and TRBJ1-2, with no clear D. This sequence was found in a young woman in good health. Sequenced sample: naive CD4+ T cells from blood. The CDR3 DNA reads as TGTGCCAGCAGCTTACTCAGGACTACGAGGGATTATGGCTACACCTTC. Translating it yields CASSLLRTTRDYGYTF. Variable domain in full (rest from reference TRBV13 and TRBJ1-2): AAGVIQSPRHLIKEKRETATLKCYPIPRHDTVYWYQQGPGQDPQFLISFYEKMQSDKGSIPDRFSAQQFSDYHSELNMSSLELGDSALYFCASSLLRTTRDYGYTFGSGTRLTVV.